The clone carrying this T cell receptor beta chain was seen more than once but under ten times. As yet, its antigen is unknown. 5'RACE template switching produced TCR cDNA carrying a universal primer site and UMIs. Via MiXCR, TCRdb re-called the 5' RACE reads, giving one row per CDR3 protein. Found here are more than 95,000 distinct CDR3 sequences, 8% to 10% of them singletons; the top ten hold 30% to 50%. The sample is drawn from a study of T cells after yellow fever vaccination. Overall study: Where fractions had low cell numbers, libraries were prepared from them with the SMART-Seq v4 Ultra Low Input RNA kit. Study conclusions and caveats: Some clonotypes were seen in both the CD4 and the CD8 compartments. These made up a small share and likely arose from convergent recombination.

The TCR sequence derives from a man between 18 and 29 years old who received the YFV17D yellow fever vaccine. This sample comprised CD8+ T cells sorted from PBMCs, obtained on the day of the yellow fever booster vaccination.

Written as DNA, the CDR3 is TGTGCCAGCAACCGCGGGGGGTTAACGGATACGCAGTATTTT. Its translation: CASNRGGLTDTQYF. The V and J genes are TRBV7-8 and TRBJ2-3; 8 nucleotides match TRBD2. This CDR3 is 14 amino acids long. V was pared by 7 bases and J by 6 bases, with 9 bases of the junction left unmatched. CDR1 and CDR2 (germline): SGHVS, FQNEAQ. The variable domain in full, with the rest retrieved from reference TRBV7-8 and TRBJ2-3, is GAGVSQSPRYKVAKRGQDVALRCDPISGHVSLFWYQQALGQGPEFLTYFQNEAQLDKSGLPSDRFFAERPEGSVSTLKIQRTQQEDSAVYLCASNRGGLTDTQYFGPGTRLTVL.